Sequencing of this T cell receptor (beta chain) was carried out in a study of CD8 T cells in ankylosing spondylitis. Study conclusions and caveats: With a CD8+ phenotype, disease-linked clones were relatively rare in peripheral blood. Earlier literature documents some of the motif variants in reactive arthritis synovial fluid and blood.

About this clonotype itself: Its antigen is still unknown. The junction does not match germline at one end; this may be a read error.

In making TCR beta libraries, quantitative 5'-RACE with molecular barcodes was used. A single record per CDR3 protein comes from TCRdb applying MiXCR to the 5' RACE reads. The sample has 290,000 or so distinct CDR3 sequences, about 20% seen once. The CDR3 consists of 13 residues. Germline V CDR1 and CDR2: MNHNY, SVGAGI (reference sequence). The sample was blood, either unsorted or a sorted T cell fraction (not recorded which). The TCR originated in a female donor with ankylosing spondylitis or in good health (not recorded which). This chain uses TRBV6-6 with TRBJ1-2; D remains ambiguous. The CDR3 loop reads CASSFGSRYGFTF. The CDR3 nucleotides are TGTGCCAGCAGTTTTGGCTCTCGTTATGGCTTCACCTTC.